This TCR beta chain appears in the sequencing data of a study of blood T cell repertoires in COVID-19. Study-level information: Samples of COVID-19 (acute and convalescent) were obtained from the United States, Italy and Spain. The cDNA or gDNA used as material had been derived from T cells, B-cell-depleted T cells, or PBMCs.

In the original workflow: Quantification of nucleated cells was approximated via reference gene primer amplification. Assay used: immunoSEQ multiplex PCR; TCRdb lists only in-frame clones, some missing. V and J calls and clone size come straight from that table; D and trimming were deduced from the DNA. Among around 500,000 clones, about nine tenths were seen once, and the ten largest hold around 8%. The V and J ends lost 0 bases and 4 bases, in that order; junction bases with no gene match: 3. The CDR3 runs to 15 residues. CDR1 SGHRS and CDR2 YFSETQ come from the germline V gene. Sequencing used PBMCs or T cells enriched from blood (not recorded which). The TCR sequence derives from a woman aged 60-75 years who had recovered from COVID-19. The chain is built from TRBV5-1 and TRBJ2-2; 7 nucleotides align to TRBD2. In DNA, the CDR3 is TGCGCCAGCAGCTTGGGCGGGGGTGTCACCGGGGAGCTGTTTTTT. Amino acid sequence: CASSLGGGVTGELFF.